The present T cell receptor (beta chain) was sequenced within a study of blood T cell repertoires in COVID-19. In the study overall: Nucleic acid was either cDNA or gDNA, and it came from T cells, B-cell-depleted T cells, or PBMCs.

V gave up 5 bases and J gave up 8 bases; unmatched junction bases: 15. The length of the CDR3 is 17 residues. Germline CDR1 is KGHDR and CDR2 is SFDVKD. As processed by the authors: Amplification from reference gene primers served as the basis for estimated nucleated cell counts. TCRdb keeps only in-frame clones here, not all; method: immunoSEQ multiplex PCR. The V and J calls and the clone size are those of that table, but D and trimming were determined from the DNA. The sample has over 100,000 clones, about nine tenths seen once. J is TRBJ2-3 and V is TRBV24-1; 10 bases map to TRBD2. The TCR sequence derives from a human donor in a cohort sampled during active COVID-19. The specimen sequenced was peripheral blood. CDR3 coding DNA: TGTGCCACCAGTGCCCCCGGGGTAGCGGGGGGAAGGGGTACGCAGTATTTT. This translates into CATSAPGVAGGRGTQYF.